The 9 T cell receptor beta chains below come from one sample, sequenced in a study of spatial heterogeneity in lung cancer. Study-wide points: Tumors with more nonsynonymous mutations had more expanded intratumoral alpha and beta TCRs.

Specified time point: sample taken at primary tumor resection. No antigens are known for them. MiXCR, run by TCRdb on the 5' RACE reads, gives a single entry per CDR3 protein. The repertoire holds around 4,400 distinct CDR3 sequences, around 8% seen once, with 13% in the top ten. The sequenced sample was lung tumor tissue, obtained at surgery. The receptors come from a male donor with early-stage non-small cell lung cancer.

This clonotype was recorded many times. One end of the junction does not line up with germline, which may come from a read error. The chain has TRBV7-7 and TRBJ2-3; D is ambiguous. Germline V CDR1 and CDR2: SSHAT, FNYEAQ (reference sequence). The length of the CDR3 is 13 residues. The CDR3: CASSTNLLDTQYF. CDR3 DNA sequence: TGTGCTAGCAGCACGAACCTCTTGGATACGCAGTATTTT.

This clonotype came up many times. The V call is TRBV4-1, the J call TRBJ2-5; TRBD2 agrees at 11 bases. The length of the CDR3 is 17 residues. V lost 3 bases to trimming and J lost 4 bases; unmatched junction nucleotides: 10. Looked up from germline, CDR1 is MGHRA and CDR2 is YSYEKL. DNA for the CDR3: TGCGCCAGCAGCCAGACCCTGACTAGCGGGATACGAGAGACCCAGTACTTC. It codes for CASSQTLTSGIRETQYF.

This clonotype is deemed medium-sized (0.01 to 0.1%). V is TRBV28 and J is TRBJ1-5; D is perhaps TRBD1 (6 bases). This CDR3 is built from 13 residues. Germline V gene sequence: CDR1 MDHEN, CDR2 SYDVKM. V was clipped by 6 bases and J by 6 bases, with 12 bases between them. The CDR3 DNA reads as TGTGCCAGCAGACCACAGGGAGTTCAGCCCCAGCATTTT. It codes for CASRPQGVQPQHF. The whole variable domain, filled in from reference TRBV28 and TRBJ1-5, reads DVKVTQSSRYLVKRTGEKVFLECVQDMDHENMFWYRQDPGLGLRLIYFSYDVKMKEKGDIPEGYSVSREKKERFSLILESASTNQTSMYLCASRPQGVQPQHFGDGTRLSIL.

By sample fraction, this clonotype is medium-sized. A read error may account for a junction end that differs from germline. The chain employs TRBV5-4 and TRBJ2-6; 7 nucleotides line up with TRBD1. This CDR3 is 17 amino acids long. Germline V CDR1 and CDR2: SGHNT, YYREEE (reference sequence). This chain's CDR3 is CASSPTDRASGANVLIF. The CDR3 bases are TGTGCCAGCAGCCCAACCGACAGGGCCTCTGGGGCCAACGTCCTGATTTTC.

This clonotype was counted ten times or more. The chain uses TRBV18 and TRBJ1-1; unclear D gene. V lost 2 bases and J 4 bases, leaving 8 bases between the germline ends. Germline CDR1 reads KGHSH; CDR2 reads LQKENI. This CDR3 has 13 amino acids. The CDR3 reads CASSPGPATEAFF. The DNA of the CDR3 is TGTGCCAGCTCACCAGGACCTGCCACTGAAGCTTTCTTT.

This clonotype is classed as medium-sized (0.01 to 0.1%). This chain uses TRBV4-3 with TRBJ2-7; D uncertain. Germline values: CDR1 LGHNA, CDR2 YSLEER. The CDR3 has 15 amino acids. With 0 bases removed from V and 0 bases from J, the gap between germline ends came to 9 bases. The CDR3 spells CASSQDLWGSYEQYF. CDR3 DNA sequence: TGCGCCAGCAGCCAAGATCTGTGGGGCTCCTACGAGCAGTACTTC.

Relative to its sample, this clonotype is medium-sized. This rearrangement joins TRBV13 to TRBJ1-2; 7 bases fit TRBD1. The germline CDR1 and CDR2 sequences are PRHDT and FYEKMQ (reference sequence). J gave up 4 bases and V 2 bases, and 4 bases lay outside the gene matches. The CDR3 sequence is 14 residues long. The CDR3 sequence: CASSLTGESYGYTF. Written as DNA, the CDR3 is TGTGCCAGCAGCTTAACAGGGGAGAGCTATGGCTACACCTTC.

V and J are TRBV7-2 and TRBJ2-7; TRBD2 matches at 7 bases. V lost 4 bases, J lost 4 bases, and 10 bases stayed unmatched. The CDR3 consists of 15 residues. Germline V gene lookup returns CDR1 SGHTA and CDR2 FQGNSA. The CDR3 reads CASSSPGRERYEQYF. The CDR3 nucleotides read TGTGCCAGCAGCTCCCCGGGGCGGGAGAGGTACGAGCAGTACTTC.

This clonotype is categorized as medium-sized (0.01 to 0.1%). The chain carries TRBV6-2 or TRBV6-3 and TRBJ2-3, with 7 bases aligning to TRBD2. With 6 bases clipped from V and 1 base from J, the junction kept 1 base outside the gene matches. Germline CDR1 is MNHEY and CDR2 is SVGEGT. The CDR3 loop spans 13 amino acids. For the CDR3, the DNA is TGTGCCAGCAGAACTAGCGGCACAGATACGCAGTATTTT. This sequence encodes CASRTSGTDTQYF.